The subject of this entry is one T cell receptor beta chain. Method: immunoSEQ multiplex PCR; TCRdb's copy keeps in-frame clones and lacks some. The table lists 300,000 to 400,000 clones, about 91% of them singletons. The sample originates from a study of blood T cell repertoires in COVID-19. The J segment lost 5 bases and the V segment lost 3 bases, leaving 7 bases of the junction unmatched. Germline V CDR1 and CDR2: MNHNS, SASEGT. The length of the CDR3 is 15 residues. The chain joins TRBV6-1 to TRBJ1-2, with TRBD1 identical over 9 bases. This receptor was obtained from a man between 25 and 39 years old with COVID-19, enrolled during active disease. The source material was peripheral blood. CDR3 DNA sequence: TGTGCCAGCAGTGACGACCGGGACAGGGATTATGGCTACACCTTC. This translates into CASSDDRDRDYGYTF.